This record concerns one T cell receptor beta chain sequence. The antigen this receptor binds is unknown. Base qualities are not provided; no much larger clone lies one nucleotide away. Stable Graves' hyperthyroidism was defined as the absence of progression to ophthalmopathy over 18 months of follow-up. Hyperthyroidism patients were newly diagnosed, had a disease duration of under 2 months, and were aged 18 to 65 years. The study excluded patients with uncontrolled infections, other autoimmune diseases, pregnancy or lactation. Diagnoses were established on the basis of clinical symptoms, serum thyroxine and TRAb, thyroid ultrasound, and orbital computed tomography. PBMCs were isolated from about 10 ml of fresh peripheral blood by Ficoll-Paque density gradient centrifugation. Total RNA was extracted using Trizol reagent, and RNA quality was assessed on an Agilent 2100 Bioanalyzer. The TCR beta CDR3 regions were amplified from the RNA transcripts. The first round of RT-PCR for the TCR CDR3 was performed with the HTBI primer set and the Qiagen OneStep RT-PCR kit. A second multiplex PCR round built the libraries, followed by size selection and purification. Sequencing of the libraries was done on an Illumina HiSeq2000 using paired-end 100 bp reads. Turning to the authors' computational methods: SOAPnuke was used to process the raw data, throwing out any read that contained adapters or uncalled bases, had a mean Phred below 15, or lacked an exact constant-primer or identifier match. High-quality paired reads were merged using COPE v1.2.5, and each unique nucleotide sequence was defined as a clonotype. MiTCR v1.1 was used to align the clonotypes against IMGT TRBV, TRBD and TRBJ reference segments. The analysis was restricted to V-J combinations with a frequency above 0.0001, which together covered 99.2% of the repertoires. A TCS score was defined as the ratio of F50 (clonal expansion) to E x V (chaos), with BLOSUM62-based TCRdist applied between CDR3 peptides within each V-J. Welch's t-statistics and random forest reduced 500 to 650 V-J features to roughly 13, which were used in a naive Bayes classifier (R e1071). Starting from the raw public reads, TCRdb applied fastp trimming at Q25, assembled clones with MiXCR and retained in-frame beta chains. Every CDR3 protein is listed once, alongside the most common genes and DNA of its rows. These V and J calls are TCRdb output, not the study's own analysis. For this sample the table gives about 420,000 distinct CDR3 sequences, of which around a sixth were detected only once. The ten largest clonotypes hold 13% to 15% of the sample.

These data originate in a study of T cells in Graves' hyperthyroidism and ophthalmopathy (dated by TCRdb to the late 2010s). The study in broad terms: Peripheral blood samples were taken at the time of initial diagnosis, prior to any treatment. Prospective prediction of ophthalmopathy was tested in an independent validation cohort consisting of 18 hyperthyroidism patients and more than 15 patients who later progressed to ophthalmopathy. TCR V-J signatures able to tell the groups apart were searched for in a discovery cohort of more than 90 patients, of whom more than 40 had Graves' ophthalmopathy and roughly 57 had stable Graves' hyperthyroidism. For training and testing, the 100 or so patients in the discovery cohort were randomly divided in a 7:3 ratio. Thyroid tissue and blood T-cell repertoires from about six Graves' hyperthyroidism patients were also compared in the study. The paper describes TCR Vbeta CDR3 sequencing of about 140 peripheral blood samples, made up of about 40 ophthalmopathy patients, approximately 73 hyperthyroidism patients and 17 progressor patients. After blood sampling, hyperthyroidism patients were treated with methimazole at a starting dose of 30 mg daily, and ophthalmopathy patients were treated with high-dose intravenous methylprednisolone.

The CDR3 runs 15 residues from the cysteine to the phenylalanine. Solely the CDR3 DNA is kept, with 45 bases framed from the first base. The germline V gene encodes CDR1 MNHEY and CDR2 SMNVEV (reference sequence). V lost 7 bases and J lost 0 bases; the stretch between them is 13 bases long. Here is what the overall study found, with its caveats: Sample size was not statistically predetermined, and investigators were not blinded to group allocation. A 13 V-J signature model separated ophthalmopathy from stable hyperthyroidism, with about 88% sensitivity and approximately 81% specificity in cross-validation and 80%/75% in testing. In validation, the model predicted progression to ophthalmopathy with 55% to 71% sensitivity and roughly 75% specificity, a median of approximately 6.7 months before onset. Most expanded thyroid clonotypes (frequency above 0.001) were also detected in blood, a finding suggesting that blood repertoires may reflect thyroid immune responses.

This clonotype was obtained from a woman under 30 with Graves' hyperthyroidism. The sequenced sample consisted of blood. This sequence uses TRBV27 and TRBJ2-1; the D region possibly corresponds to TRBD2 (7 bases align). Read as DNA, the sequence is TGTGCCAGCAAGGGGGGAGGGAGCTCCTACAATGAGCAGTTCTTC. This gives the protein CASKGGGSSYNEQFF.